What follows describes a single TCR beta chain. Its antigen is still unknown. This sample stems from a study of response to subunit inactivated influenza vaccine. Using its own MiXCR run on the RT-PCR reads, TCRdb lists one record per CDR3 protein. The sample has about half a million distinct CDR3 sequences, around 8% seen once. The CDR3 totals 16 residues. Germline loops: CDR1 MNHNS, CDR2 SASEGT. Trimming removed 5 bases from V and 6 bases from J; junction bases left unmatched: 14. The study's findings and limits: Each seasonal influenza vaccination, the authors suggested, recruits few new T cells.

The clonotype comes from a man between 50 and 75 years old who received an inactivated influenza vaccine. The chain recombines TRBV6-1 with TRBJ1-1; 8 bases align to TRBD1. Sequences were derived from PBMCs from blood, sampled roughly 24 months after vaccination. The CDR3: CASSPSQTGETAEAFF. CDR3 nucleotides: TGTGCCAGCAGTCCATCCCAGACAGGGGAAACCGCTGAAGCTTTCTTT.